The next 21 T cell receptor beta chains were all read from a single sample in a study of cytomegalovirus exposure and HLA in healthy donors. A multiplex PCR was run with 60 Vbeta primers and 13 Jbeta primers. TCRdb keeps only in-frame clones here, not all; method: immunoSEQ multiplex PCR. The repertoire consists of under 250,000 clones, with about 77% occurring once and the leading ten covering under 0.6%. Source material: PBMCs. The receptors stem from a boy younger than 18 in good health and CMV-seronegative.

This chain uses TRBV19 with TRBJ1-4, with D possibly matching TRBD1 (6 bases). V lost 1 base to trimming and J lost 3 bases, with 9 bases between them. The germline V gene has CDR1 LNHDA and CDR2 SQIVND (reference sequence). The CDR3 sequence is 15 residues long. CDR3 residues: CASSIVRGPNEKLFF. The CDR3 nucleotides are TGTGCCAGTAGTATAGTCAGGGGCCCTAATGAAAAACTGTTTTTT. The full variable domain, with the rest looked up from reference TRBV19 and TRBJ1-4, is DGGITQSPKYLFRKEGQNVTLSCEQNLNHDAMYWYRQDPGQGLRLIYYSQIVNDFQKGDIAEGYSVSREKKESFPLTVTSAQKNPTAFYLCASSIVRGPNEKLFFGSGTQLSVL.

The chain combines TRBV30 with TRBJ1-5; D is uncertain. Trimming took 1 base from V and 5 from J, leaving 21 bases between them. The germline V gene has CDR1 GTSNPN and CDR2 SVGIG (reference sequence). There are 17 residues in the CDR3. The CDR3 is CAWSATPYGGRYQPQHF. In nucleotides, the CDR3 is TGTGCCTGGAGTGCTACTCCCTACGGTGGGCGATATCAGCCCCAGCATTTT.

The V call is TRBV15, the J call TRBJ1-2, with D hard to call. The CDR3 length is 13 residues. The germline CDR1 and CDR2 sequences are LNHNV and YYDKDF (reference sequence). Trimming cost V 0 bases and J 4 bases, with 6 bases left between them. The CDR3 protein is CATSRDGPYGYTF. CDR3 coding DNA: TGTGCCACCAGCAGAGATGGCCCCTATGGCTACACCTTC.

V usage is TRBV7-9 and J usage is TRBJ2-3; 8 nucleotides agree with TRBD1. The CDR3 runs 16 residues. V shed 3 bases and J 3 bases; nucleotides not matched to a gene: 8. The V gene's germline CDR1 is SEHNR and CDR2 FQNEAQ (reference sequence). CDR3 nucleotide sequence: TGTGCCAGCAGCTTTCTCACAGGGGGTGGGACAGATACGCAGTATTTT. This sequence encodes CASSFLTGGGTDTQYF. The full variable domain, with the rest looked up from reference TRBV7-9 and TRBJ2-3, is DTGVSQNPRHKITKRGQNVTFRCDPISEHNRLYWYRQTLGQGPEFLTYFQNEAQLEKSRLLSDRFSAERPKGSFSTLEIQRTEQGDSAMYLCASSFLTGGGTDTQYFGPGTRLTVL.

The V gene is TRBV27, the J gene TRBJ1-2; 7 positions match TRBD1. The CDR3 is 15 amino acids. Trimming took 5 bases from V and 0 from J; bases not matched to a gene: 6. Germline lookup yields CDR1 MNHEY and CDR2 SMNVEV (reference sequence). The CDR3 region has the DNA TGTGCCAGCAGTATGAGGACAGGAGCTAACTATGGCTACACCTTC. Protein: CASSMRTGANYGYTF.

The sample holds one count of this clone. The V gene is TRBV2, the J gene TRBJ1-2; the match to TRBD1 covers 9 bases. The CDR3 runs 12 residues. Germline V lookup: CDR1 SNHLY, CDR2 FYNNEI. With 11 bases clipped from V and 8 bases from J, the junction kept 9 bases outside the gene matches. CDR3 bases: TGTGCCGGGACCGGGACAGGGCGAGGCTACACCTTC. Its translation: CAGTGTGRGYTF.

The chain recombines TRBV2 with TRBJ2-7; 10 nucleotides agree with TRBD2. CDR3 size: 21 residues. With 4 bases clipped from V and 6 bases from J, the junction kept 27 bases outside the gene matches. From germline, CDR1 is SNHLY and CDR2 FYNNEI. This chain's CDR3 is CASSAFNGGQGASGRAFEQYF. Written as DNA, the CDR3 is TGTGCCAGCAGTGCGTTTAACGGGGGGCAGGGGGCAAGCGGGAGGGCCTTCGAGCAGTACTTC.

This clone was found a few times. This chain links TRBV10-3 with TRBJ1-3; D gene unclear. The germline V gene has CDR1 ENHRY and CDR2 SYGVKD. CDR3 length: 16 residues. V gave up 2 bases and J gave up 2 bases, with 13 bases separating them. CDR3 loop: CAISEIFEVTGNTIYF. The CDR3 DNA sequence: TGTGCCATCAGTGAGATATTTGAGGTAACTGGAAACACCATATATTTT.

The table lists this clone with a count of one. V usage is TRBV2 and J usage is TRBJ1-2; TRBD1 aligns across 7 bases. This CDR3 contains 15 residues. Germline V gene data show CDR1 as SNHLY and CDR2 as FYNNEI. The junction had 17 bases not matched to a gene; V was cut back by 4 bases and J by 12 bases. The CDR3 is CASSAERGQVNLDTF. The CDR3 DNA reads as TGTGCCAGCAGTGCGGAGCGTGGACAGGTCAACTTGGACACCTTC.

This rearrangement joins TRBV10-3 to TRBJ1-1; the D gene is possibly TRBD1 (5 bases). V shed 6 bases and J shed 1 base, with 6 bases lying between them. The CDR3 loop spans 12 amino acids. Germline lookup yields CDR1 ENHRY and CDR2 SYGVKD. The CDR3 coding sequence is TGTGCCATCAGGGGGGGGAACACTGAAGCTTTCTTT. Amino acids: CAIRGGNTEAFF.

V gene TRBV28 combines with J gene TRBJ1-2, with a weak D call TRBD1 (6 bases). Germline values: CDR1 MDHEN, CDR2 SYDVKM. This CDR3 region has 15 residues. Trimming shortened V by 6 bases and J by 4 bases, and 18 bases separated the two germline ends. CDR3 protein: CASRIAGTSGYGYTF. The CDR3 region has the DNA TGTGCCAGCAGAATCGCCGGGACATCGGGCTATGGCTACACCTTC.

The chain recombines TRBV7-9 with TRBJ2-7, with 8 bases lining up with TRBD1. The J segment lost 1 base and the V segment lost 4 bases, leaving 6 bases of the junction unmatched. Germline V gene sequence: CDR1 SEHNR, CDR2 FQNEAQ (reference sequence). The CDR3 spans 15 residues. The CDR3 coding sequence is TGTGCCAGCAGCTCGACAGGGGAGCGGTCCTACGAGCAGTACTTC. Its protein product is CASSSTGERSYEQYF.

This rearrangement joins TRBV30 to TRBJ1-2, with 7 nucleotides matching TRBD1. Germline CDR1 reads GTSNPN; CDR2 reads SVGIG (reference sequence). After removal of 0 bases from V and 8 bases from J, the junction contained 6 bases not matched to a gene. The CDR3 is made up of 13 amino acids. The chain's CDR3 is CAWSVQGGLGYTF. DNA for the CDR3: TGTGCCTGGAGTGTACAAGGGGGCTTGGGCTACACCTTC.

In DNA, the CDR3 is TGTGCCAGCAGTAAGCGGGTTGGGTACACCGGGGAGCTGTTTTTT. Amino acid sequence: CASSKRVGYTGELFF. The rearrangement uses TRBV27 and TRBJ2-2; D is perhaps TRBD2 (6 bases). Trimming cost V 5 bases and J 3 bases, with 13 bases left between them. There are 15 residues in the CDR3. Germline CDR1 reads MNHEY; CDR2 reads SMNVEV (reference sequence).

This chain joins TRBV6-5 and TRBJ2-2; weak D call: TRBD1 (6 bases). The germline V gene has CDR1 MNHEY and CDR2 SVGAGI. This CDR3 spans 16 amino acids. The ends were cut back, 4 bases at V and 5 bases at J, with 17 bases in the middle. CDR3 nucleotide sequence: TGTGCCAGCAGTTTACCCTTGGGGGCCCTTACCGGGGAGCTGTTTTTT. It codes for CASSLPLGALTGELFF.

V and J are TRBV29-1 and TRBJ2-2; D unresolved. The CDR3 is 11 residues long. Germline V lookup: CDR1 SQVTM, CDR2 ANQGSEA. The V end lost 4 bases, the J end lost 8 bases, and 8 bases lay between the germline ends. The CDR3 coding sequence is TGCAGCGTTGGAGAGTCTGGGGAGCTGTTTTTT. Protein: CSVGESGELFF.

CDR3 amino acids: CAWSVSRGRMETQYF. As DNA, the CDR3 is TGTGCCTGGAGTGTGTCAAGGGGGCGGATGGAGACCCAGTACTTC. The chain is built from TRBV30 and TRBJ2-5; 7 bases are shared with TRBD1. This CDR3 has 15 residues. V was pared by 0 bases and J by 5 bases, with 9 bases of the junction left unmatched. Germline-derived CDR1 and CDR2 are GTSNPN and SVGIG (reference sequence).

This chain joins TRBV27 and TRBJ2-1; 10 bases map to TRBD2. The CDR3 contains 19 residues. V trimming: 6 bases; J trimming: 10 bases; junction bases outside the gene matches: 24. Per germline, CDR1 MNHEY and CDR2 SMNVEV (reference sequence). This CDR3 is CASSPSRGSGGLGPREQFF. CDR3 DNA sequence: TGTGCCAGCAGCCCCTCTCGGGGTAGCGGGGGGCTCGGCCCCAGGGAGCAGTTCTTC.

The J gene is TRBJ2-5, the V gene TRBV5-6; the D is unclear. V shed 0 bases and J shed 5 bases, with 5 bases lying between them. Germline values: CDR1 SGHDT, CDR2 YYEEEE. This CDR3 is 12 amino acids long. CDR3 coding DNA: TGTGCCAGCAGCTTGGCCCCTGAGACCCAGTACTTC. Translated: CASSLAPETQYF.

The CDR3 bases are TGTGCCTGGAGACCCCAGGGACTAGCGGAGCGTACCGGGGAGCTGTTTTTT. This encodes CAWRPQGLAERTGELFF. The J gene is TRBJ2-2, the V gene TRBV30, with 11 bases identical to TRBD2. CDR3 size: 17 residues. J lost 5 bases, V lost 3 bases, and 11 bases had no gene match. Germline CDR1 and CDR2: GTSNPN and SVGIG (reference sequence).

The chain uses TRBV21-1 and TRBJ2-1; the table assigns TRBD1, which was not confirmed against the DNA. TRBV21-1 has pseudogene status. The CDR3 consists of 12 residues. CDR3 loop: CASRGRYNEQFF. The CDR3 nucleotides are TGTGCCAGCAGGGGCCGTTACAATGAGCAGTTCTTC.